This T cell receptor (beta chain) comes out of a study of CD8 T cells in Susac syndrome. Whole-study context: Patients with Susac syndrome, at blood draw, were therapy-naive, on corticosteroids, or on intravenous immunoglobulin alone. Study outcomes and limitations: The study acknowledged a relatively small number of individuals in its TCR sequencing and HLA analysis. Susac CD8+ clonal expansion peaked in TEMRA cells and active patients.

Turning to this clonotype: Antigen unknown.

Losses at the gene ends were 0 bases for V and 14 bases for J; bases not matched to a gene: 1. CDR3 length equals 11 residues. CDR1 DFQATT and CDR2 SNEGSKA come from the germline V gene (reference sequence). After extraction with the RNeasy kit, roughly 0.45 to 1 ug of the RNA was reverse transcribed using random hexamers. The method of amplification for TCR beta CDR3 was immunoSEQ multiplex PCR, covering 54 Vbeta and 13 Jbeta. TCRdb processed the immunoSEQ multiplex PCR reads anew with MiXCR; each CDR3 protein has one entry. The repertoire holds approximately 50,000 distinct CDR3 sequences, with just under 95% as singletons.

V and J are TRBV20-1 and TRBJ2-1; 10 bases are shared with TRBD1. This clonotype was sampled from a human donor with Susac syndrome. The sequencing sample was made of CD8+ T cells from PBMCs. CDR3 region: CSAREDRGEFF. Here the CDR3 DNA reads TGCAGTGCTAGAGAGGACAGGGGGGAGTTCTTC.